The sample holds a few counts of the clone carrying this TCR beta chain. The data derive from a study of T cells of healthy individuals. The germline V gene encodes CDR1 DFQATT and CDR2 SNEGSKA (reference sequence). This CDR3 is built from 11 residues. V lost 3 bases and J 5 bases, leaving 6 bases between the germline ends. TCRdb used MiXCR to reprocess the 5' RACE reads, holding one entry per CDR3 protein. The repertoire holds more than 85,000 distinct CDR3 sequences, with roughly a sixth as singletons. This TCR was sampled from a human donor in good health. The rearrangement joins TRBV20-1 to TRBJ2-3; D remains ambiguous. The CDR3 nucleotides are TGCAGTGCTAGGGGAATAGATACGCAGTATTTT. Protein sequence: CSARGIDTQYF.